This T cell receptor (beta chain) was identified in a study of early stage breast cancer tumors. Background on the study: Samples were sequenced at 7.5 to 10-fold average coverage.

Looked up from germline, CDR1 is SGHDT and CDR2 is YYEEEE. V shed 1 base and J shed 8 bases, with 9 bases lying between them. The CDR3 runs to 12 residues. Assay: immunoSEQ multiplex PCR; the TCRdb copy retains only in-frame clones and omits some. The sample lists approximately 50,000 clones, 60% to 85% occurring once. This TCR was sampled from a person under 45 with breast cancer. Material for sequencing was blood. The chain combines TRBV5-6 with TRBJ1-1; D uncertain. The CDR3: CASSLIGGEAFF. The CDR3 coding sequence is TGTGCCAGCAGCTTGATTGGAGGAGAAGCTTTCTTT. The variable domain in full, with the rest retrieved from reference TRBV5-6 and TRBJ1-1, is DAGVTQSPTHLIKTRGQQVTLRCSPKSGHDTVSWYQQALGQGPQFIFQYYEEEERQRGNFPDRFSGHQFPNYSSELNVNALLLGDSALYLCASSLIGGEAFFGQGTRLTVV.